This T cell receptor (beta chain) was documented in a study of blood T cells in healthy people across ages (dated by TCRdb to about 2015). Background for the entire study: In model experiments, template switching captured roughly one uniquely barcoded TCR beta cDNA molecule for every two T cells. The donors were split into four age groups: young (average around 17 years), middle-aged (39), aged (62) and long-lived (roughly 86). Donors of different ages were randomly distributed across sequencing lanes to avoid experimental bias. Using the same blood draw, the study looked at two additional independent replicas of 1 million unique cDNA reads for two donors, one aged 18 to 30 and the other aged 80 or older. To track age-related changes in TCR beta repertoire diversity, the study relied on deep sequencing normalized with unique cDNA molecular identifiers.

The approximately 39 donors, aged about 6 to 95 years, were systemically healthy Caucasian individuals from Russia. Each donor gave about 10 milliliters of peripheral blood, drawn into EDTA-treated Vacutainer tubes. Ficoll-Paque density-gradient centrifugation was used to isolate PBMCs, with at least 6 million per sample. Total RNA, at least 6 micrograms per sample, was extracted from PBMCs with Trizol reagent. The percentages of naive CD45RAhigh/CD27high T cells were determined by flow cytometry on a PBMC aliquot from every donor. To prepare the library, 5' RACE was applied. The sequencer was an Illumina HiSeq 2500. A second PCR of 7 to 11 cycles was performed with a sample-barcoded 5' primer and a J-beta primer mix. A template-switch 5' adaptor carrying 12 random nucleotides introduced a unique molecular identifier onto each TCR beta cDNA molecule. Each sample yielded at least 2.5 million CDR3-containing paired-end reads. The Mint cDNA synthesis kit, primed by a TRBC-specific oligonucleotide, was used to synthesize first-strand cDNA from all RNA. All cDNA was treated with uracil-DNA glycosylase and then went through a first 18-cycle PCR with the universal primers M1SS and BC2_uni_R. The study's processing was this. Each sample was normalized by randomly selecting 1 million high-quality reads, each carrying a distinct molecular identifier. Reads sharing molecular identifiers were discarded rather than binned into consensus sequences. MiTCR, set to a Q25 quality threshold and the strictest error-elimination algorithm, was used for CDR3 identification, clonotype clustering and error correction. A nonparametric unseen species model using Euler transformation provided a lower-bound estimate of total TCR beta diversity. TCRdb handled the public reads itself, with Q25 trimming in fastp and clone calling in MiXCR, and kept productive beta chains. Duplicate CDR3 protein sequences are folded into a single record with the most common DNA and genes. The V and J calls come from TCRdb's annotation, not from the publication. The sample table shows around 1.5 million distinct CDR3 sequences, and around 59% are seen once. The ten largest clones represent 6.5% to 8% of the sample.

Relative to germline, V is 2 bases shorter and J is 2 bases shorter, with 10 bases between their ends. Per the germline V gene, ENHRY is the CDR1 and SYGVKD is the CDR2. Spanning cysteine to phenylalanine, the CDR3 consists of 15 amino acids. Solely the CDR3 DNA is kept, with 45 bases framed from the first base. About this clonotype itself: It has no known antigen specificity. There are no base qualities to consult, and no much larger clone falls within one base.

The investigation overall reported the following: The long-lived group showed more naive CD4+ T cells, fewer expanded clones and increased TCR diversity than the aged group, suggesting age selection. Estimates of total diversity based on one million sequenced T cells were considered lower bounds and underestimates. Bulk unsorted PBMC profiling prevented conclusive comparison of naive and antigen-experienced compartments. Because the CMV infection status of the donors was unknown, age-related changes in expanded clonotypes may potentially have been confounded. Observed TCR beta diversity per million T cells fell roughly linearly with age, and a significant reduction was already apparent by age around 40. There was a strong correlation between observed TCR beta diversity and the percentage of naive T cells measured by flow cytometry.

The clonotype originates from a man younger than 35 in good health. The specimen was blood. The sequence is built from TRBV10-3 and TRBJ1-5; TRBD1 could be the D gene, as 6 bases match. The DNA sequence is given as TGTGCCATCAGTGAGACAGGGCCGGGCAATCAGCCCCAGCATTTT. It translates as CAISETGPGNQPQHF.